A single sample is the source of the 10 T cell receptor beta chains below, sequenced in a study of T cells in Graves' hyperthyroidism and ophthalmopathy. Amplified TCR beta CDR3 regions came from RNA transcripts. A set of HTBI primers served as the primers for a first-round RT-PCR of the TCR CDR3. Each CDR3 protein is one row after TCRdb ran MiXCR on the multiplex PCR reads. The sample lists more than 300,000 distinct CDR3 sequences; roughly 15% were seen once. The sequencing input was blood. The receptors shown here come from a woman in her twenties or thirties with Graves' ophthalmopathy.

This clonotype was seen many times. CDR3 loop: CASSPGPRLNTEAFF. The CDR3 DNA reads TGTGCCAGCAGCCCAGGACCCCGCTTGAACACTGAAGCTTTCTTT. The rearrangement uses TRBV11-3 and TRBJ1-1; D is ambiguous. This CDR3 comprises 15 residues. Trimming took off 5 bases at V and 0 bases at J, with 13 bases between the two ends. Germline lookup yields CDR1 SGHNT and CDR2 YENEEA.

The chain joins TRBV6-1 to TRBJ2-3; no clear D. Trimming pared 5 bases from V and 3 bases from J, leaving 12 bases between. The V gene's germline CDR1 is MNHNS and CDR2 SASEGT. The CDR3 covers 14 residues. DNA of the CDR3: TGTGCCAGCAGTAGGTCCCCAGGAACAGATACGCAGTATTTT. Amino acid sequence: CASSRSPGTDTQYF.

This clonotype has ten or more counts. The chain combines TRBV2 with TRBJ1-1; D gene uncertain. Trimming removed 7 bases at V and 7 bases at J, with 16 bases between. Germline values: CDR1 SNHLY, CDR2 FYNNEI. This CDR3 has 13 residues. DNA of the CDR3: TGTGCCAGCACTCAACCTTCCCAGAATGAAGCTTTCTTT. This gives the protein CASTQPSQNEAFF.

The CDR3 loop is CASSELAGGPRNEQFF. CDR3 nucleotides: TGTGCCAGCAGTGAACTAGCGGGGGGGCCCCGGAATGAGCAGTTCTTC. The chain links TRBV6-1 to TRBJ2-1; 12 bases match TRBD2. This CDR3 spans 16 amino acids. Per the germline V gene, CDR1 is MNHNS and CDR2 is SASEGT. J gave up 7 bases and V 2 bases, and 6 bases lay outside the gene matches.

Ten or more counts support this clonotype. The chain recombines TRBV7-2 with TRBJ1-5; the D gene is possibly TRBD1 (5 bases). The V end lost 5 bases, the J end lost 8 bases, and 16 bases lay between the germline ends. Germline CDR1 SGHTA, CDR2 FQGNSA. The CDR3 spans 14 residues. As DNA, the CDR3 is TGTGCCAGCAGCCTTATGGGGGGTAGGGAGCCCCAGCATTTT. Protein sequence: CASSLMGGREPQHF. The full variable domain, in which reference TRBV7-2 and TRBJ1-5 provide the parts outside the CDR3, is GAGVSQSPSNKVTEKGKDVELRCDPISGHTALYWYRQSLGQGLEFLIYFQGNSAPDKSGLPSDRFSAERTGGSVSTLTIQRTQQEDSAVYLCASSLMGGREPQHFGDGTRLSIL.

The CDR3 is CASTRVREQFF. Here the CDR3 DNA reads TGTGCCAGCACCAGGGTACGTGAGCAGTTCTTC. The chain uses TRBV2 and TRBJ2-1, with D possibly being TRBD1 (5 bases). Germline CDR1 SNHLY, CDR2 FYNNEI. The CDR3 runs 11 residues. V was clipped by 7 bases and J by 9 bases, with 10 bases between them.

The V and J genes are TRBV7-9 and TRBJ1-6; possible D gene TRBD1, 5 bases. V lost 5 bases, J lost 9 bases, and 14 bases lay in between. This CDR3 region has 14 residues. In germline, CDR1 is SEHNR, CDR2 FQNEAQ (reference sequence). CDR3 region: CASSPPDRSSPLHF. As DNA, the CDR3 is TGTGCCAGCAGCCCCCCCGACAGATCTTCACCCCTCCACTTT.

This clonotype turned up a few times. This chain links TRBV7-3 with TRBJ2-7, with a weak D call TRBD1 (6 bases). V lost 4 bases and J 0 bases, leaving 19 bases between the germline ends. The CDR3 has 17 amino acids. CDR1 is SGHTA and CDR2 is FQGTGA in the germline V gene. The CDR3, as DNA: TGTGCCAGCAGCTCCCTCCCGACAGGACATAGCTCCTACGAGCAGTACTTC. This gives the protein CASSSLPTGHSSYEQYF.

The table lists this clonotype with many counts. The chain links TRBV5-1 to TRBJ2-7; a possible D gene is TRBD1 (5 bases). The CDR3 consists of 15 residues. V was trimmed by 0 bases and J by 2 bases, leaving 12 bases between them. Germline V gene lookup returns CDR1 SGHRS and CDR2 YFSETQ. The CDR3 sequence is CASSLDGAGPYEQYF. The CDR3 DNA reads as TGCGCCAGCAGCTTGGACGGCGCAGGGCCCTACGAGCAGTACTTC. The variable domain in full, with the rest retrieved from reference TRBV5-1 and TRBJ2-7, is KAGVTQTPRYLIKTRGQQVTLSCSPISGHRSVSWYQQTPGQGLQFLFEYFSETQRNKGNFPGRFSGRQFSNSRSEMNVSTLELGDSALYLCASSLDGAGPYEQYFGPGTRLTVT.

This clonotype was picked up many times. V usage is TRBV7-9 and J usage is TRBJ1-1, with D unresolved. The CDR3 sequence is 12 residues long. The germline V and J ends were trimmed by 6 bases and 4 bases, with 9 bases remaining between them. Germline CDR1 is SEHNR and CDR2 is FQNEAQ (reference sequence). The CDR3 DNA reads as TGTGCCAGCAGTCTTCCGGGCACTGAAGCTTTCTTT. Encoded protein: CASSLPGTEAFF. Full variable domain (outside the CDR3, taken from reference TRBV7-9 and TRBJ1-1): DTGVSQNPRHKITKRGQNVTFRCDPISEHNRLYWYRQTLGQGPEFLTYFQNEAQLEKSRLLSDRFSAERPKGSFSTLEIQRTEQGDSAMYLCASSLPGTEAFFGQGTRLTVV.